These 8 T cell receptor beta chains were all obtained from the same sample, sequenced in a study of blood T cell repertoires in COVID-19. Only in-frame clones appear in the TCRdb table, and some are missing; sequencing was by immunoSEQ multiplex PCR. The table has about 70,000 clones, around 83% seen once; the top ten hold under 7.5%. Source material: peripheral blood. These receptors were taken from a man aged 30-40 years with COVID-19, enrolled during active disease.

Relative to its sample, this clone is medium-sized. CDR3 bases: TGTGCCAGCAGTGAAGCCGAAGGGGCAGATACGCAGTATTTT. Its protein is CASSEAEGADTQYF. The chain uses TRBV6-4 and TRBJ2-3, with D tentatively TRBD1 (5 bases). This CDR3 is 14 amino acids long. Germline lookup yields CDR1 MRHNA and CDR2 SNTAGT. V was pared by 3 bases and J by 4 bases, with 11 bases between.

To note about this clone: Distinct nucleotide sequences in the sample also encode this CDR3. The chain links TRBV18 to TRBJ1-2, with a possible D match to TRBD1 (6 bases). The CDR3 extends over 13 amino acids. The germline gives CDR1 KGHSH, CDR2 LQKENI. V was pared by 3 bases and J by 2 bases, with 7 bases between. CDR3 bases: TGTGCCAGCTCACCTGGACAGAACTATGGCTACACCTTC. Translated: CASSPGQNYGYTF.

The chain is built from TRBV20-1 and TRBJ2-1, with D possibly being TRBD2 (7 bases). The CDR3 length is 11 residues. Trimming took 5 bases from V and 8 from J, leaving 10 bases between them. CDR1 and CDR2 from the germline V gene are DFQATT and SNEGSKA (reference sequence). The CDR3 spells CSAGGAYEQFF. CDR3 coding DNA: TGCAGTGCTGGGGGGGCGTATGAGCAGTTCTTC.

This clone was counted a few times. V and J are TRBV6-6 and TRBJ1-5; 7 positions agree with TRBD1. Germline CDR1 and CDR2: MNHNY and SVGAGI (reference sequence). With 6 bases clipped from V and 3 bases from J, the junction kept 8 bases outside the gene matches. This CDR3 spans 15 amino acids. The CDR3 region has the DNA TGTGCCAGCAGAACAACAGGGGTGGACAATCAGCCCCAGCATTTT. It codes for CASRTTGVDNQPQHF.

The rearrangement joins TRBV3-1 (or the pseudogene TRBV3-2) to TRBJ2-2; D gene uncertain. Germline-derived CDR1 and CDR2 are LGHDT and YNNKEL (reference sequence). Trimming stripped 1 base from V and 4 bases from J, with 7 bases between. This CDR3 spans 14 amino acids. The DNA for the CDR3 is TGTGCCAGCAGCCAAGGGCCTTCCACCGGGGAGCTGTTTTTT. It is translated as CASSQGPSTGELFF.

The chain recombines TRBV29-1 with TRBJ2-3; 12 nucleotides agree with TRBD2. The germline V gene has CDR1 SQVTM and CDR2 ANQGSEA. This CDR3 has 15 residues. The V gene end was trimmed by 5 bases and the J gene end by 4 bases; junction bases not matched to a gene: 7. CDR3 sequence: CSVLKLAGGADTQYF. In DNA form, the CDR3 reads TGCAGCGTTCTGAAGCTAGCGGGAGGGGCAGATACGCAGTATTTT.

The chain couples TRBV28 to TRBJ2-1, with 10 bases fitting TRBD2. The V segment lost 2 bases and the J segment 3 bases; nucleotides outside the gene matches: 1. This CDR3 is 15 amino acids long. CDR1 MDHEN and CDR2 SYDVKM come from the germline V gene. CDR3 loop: CASSLGLADYNEQFF. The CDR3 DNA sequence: TGTGCCAGCAGTTTAGGACTAGCGGACTACAATGAGCAGTTCTTC. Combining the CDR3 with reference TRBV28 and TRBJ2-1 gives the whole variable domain DVKVTQSSRYLVKRTGEKVFLECVQDMDHENMFWYRQDPGLGLRLIYFSYDVKMKEKGDIPEGYSVSREKKERFSLILESASTNQTSMYLCASSLGLADYNEQFFGPGTRLTVL.

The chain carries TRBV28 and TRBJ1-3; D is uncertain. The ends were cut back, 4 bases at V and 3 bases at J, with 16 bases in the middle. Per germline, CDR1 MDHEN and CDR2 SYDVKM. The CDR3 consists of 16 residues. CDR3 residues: CASSWAGTTDGNTIYF. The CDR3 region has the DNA TGTGCCAGCAGTTGGGCGGGAACGACGGATGGAAACACCATATATTTT.